This TCR beta chain was retrieved from a study of post-analysis software for immune sequencing data. Incorporated into the TCR beta cDNA libraries were unique molecular identifiers, which served to reduce PCR and sequencing biases. TCRdb ran MiXCR on the PCR reads and lists one entry per CDR3 protein. Here the sample spans about 460,000 distinct CDR3 sequences, less than 45% being singletons. With regard to this clonotype: The antigen is unknown.

Regarding the study as a whole: Five or six TRBV segments appeared more often in patients than in controls, and TRBV5-6, TRBV5-1 and TRBV20-1 were among these.

V was cut by 4 bases and J by 3 bases, with 9 bases left in between. The CDR3 loop spans 13 amino acids. Germline V lookup: CDR1 SGHKS, CDR2 YYEKEE (reference sequence). The source of this sequence is a girl between 10 and 17 years old with multiple sclerosis. V is TRBV5-5 and J is TRBJ2-3; D is uncertain. The material sequenced was blood. The CDR3 DNA reads TGTGCCAGCAGCAGGGAAGCAACAGATACGCAGTATTTT. Translation gives CASSREATDTQYF. The whole variable domain, remainder taken from reference TRBV5-5 and TRBJ2-3, is DAGVTQSPTHLIKTRGQQVTLRCSPISGHKSVSWYQQVLGQGPQFIFQYYEKEERGRGNFPDRFSARQFPNYSSELNVNALLLGDSALYLCASSREATDTQYFGPGTRLTVL.